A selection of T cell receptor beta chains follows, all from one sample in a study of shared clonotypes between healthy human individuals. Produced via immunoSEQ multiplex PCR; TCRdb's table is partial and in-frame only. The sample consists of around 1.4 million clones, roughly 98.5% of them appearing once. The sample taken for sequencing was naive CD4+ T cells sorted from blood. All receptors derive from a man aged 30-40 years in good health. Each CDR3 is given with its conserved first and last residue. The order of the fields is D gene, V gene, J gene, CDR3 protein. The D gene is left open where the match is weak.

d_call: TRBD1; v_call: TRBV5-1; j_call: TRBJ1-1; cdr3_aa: CASSLTGSPEAFF
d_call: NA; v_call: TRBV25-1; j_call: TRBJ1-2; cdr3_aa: CASSLPGNYGYTF
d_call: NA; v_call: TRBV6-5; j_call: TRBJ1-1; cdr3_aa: CASSSTGLTEAFF
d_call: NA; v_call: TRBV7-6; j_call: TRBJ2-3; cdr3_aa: CASSLERDTQYF
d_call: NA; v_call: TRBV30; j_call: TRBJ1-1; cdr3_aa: CAWSVRGTSGAEAFF
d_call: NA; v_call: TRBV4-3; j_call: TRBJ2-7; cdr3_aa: CASSPQEGVPFYEQYF
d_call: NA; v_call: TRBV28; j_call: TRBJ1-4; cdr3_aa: CASSSRQASSEKLFF
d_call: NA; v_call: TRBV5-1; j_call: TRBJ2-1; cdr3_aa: CASSSLSPINEQFF
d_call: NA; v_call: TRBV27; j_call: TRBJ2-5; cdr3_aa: CASSKTHRGGETQYF
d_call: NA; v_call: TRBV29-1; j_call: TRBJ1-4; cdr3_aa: CSVKGATNEKLFF
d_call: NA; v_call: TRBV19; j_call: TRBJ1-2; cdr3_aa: CASSKVANYGYTF
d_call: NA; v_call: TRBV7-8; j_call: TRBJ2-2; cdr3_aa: CASSLASPGELFF
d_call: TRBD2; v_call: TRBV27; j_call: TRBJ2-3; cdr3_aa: CASSLGGLAGTSTDTQYF
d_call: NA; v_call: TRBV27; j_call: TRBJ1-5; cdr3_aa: CASGRGRDQPQHF
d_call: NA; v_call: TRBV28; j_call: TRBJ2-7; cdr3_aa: CASSLSPSREQYF
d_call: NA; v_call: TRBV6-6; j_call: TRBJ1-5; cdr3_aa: CASSSRGINQPQHF
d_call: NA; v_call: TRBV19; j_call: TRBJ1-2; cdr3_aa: CASRFGLRGYTF
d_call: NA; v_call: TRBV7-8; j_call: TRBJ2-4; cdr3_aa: CASSSLRSAKNIQYF
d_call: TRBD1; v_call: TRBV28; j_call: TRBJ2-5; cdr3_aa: CASSPGTGRLYQETQYF
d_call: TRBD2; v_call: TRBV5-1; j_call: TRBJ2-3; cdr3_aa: CASSLLLAGSTDTQYF
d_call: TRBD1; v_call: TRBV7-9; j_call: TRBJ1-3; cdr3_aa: CASSFSTGTGGNTIYF
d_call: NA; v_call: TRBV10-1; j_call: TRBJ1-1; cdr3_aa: CASSEGVSTEAFF
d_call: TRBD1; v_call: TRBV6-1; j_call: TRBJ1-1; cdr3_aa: CASSTGEWAEAFF
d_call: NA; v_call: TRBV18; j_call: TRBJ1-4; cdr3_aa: CASSPRLPGGEKLFF
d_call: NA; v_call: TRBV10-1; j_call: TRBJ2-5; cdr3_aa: CASSESTETQYF
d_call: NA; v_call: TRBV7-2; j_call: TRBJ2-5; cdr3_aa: CASSRTLYQETQYF
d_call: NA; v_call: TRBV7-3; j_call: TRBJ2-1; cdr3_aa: CASSLTAGTSNEQFF
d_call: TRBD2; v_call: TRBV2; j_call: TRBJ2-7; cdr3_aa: CASRVGTSFYEQYF
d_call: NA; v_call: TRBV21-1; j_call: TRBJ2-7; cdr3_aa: CASSRGQGGYEQYF
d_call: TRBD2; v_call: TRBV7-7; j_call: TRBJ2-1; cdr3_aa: CASSRSSGTYNEQFF
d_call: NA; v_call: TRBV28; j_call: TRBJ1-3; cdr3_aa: CASSYGQSSGNTIYF
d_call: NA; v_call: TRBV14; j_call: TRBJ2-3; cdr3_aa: CASSSAAEQYF
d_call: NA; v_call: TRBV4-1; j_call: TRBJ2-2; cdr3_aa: CASSQPSGGELFF
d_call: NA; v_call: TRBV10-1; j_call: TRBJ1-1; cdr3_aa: CASSQGNGWNTEAFF
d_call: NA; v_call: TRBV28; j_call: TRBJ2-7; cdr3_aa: CASGKVAYEQYF
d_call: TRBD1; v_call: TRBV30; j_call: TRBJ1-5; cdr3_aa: CALTTGADNQPQHF
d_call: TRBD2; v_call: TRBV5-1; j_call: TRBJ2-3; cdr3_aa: CASSRDPKGAGAPDTQYF
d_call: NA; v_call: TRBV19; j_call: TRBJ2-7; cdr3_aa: CASTLGYEQYF
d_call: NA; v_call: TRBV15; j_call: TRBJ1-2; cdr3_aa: CATSRDLIYGYTF
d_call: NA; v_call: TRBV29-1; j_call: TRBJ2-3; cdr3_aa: CSVGPDSSTDTQYF
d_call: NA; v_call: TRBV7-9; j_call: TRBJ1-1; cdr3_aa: CASSPQRGGTEAFF
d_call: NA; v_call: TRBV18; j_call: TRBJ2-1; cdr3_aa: CASSPKQGISYNEQFF
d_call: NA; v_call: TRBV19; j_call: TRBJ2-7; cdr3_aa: CATKQTGTWAFYEQYF
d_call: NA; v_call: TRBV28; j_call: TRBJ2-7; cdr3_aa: CASSFVNSYEQYF
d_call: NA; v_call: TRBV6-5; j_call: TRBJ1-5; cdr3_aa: CASKDGINQPQHF
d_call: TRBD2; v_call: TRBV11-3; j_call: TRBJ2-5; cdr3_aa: CASSLGLAGETQYF
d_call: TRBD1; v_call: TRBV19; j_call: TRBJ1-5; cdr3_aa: CASSIIGRGGQPQHF
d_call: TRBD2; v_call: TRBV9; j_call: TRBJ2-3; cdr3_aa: CASSILAGGPSADTQYF
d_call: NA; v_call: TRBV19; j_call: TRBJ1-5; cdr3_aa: CASIKTGYSNQPQHF
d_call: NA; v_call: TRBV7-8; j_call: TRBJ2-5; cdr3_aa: CASSPGTETQYF
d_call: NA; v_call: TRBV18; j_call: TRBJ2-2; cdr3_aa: CASSPKGGTGELFF
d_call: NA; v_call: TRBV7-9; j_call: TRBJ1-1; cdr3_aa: CASSLAGRTTEAFF
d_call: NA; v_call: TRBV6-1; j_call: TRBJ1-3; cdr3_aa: CASSERGNTIYF
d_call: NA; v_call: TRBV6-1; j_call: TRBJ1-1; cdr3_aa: CASSEAMGTEAFF
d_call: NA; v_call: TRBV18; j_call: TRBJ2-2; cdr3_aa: CASSPGVNTGELFF
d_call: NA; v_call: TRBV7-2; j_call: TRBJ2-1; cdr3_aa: CASSLDHNEQFF